The T cell receptor (beta chain) described here comes from a study of T-cell reconstitution after alpha-beta-depleted transplantation in children (dated by TCRdb to the mid-2010s). Broadly, across the study: Using TCR repertoire profiling, the study quantitatively followed how T-cell immune reconstitution unfolded in children after TCRalphabeta/CD19-depleted allogeneic hematopoietic cell transplantation.

Libraries were constructed by PCR. The reads were generated on an Illumina HiSeq 2500. Molecular barcoding was employed in the preparation of TCR libraries, with unique molecular identifiers being used to normalize TCRbeta repertoire quantification. The public reads were run again by TCRdb, first through fastp at Q25 and then through MiXCR, and only productive beta chains were kept. Records with the same CDR3 protein are collapsed into one entry carrying the most frequent genes and DNA. Within this sample are hundreds of thousands of distinct CDR3 sequences, with around a third of them counted one time only. The ten largest clones capture 2% to 2.5% of the sample. V loses 7 bases of germline sequence and J loses 3 bases, and the interval between the two ends is 13 bases. Spanning cysteine to phenylalanine, the CDR3 consists of 12 amino acids. The only DNA kept is the CDR3, 36 bases in frame from the first base. Looking up the germline V gene (reference sequence) yields CDR1 DFQATT and CDR2 SNEGSKA.

With regard to this clonotype: The antigen it recognizes is unknown. No base quality values were provided; no much bigger clone lies one nucleotide off.

The sequence was collected from a human donor who donated a stem cell graft to a child with aplastic anemia. The sequences come from PBMCs from the stem cell graft donor, collected from the stem cell graft. The receptor chain draws on TRBV20-1 and TRBJ2-7, and TRBD1 may be the D gene, going by 6 matching bases. Here the CDR3 is given as CSVAGQLYEQYF. The nucleotide sequence is given as TGCAGTGTTGCCGGACAGCTCTACGAGCAGTACTTC.